This T cell receptor (beta chain) was sequenced during a study of T cells after yellow fever vaccination. On this clonotype: Its antigen is not identified. This CDR3 fails to terminate in the conserved phenylalanine or tryptophan, so it likely reflects a read error.

General study findings and limits: Abundant bulk-derived clonotypes could contaminate FACS-sorted repertoires. Detected again after the booster were most primary-vaccination clones, at 95% to 98% CD4 and around 91% CD8.

5'RACE template switching produced TCR cDNA carrying a universal primer site and UMIs. TCRdb re-analysed the 5' RACE reads in MiXCR, keeping a single row per CDR3 protein. Here the sample spans approximately 600,000 distinct CDR3 sequences, 9% to 15% being singletons. V gave up 5 bases and J gave up 3 bases; unmatched junction bases: 3. CDR1 is SGHVS, CDR2 FQNEAQ, per germline. The CDR3 length is 15 residues. This clonotype was obtained from a man in his thirties or forties who received the YFV17D yellow fever vaccine. Sequencing was performed on PBMCs, taken on the day of the yellow fever booster vaccination. The gene calls are TRBV7-8 and TRBJ2-1, with 11 bases that match TRBD2. The CDR3 nucleotides read TGTGCCAGCAGCCGTAGCGGGAGGGGCTACAATGAGCAGTTCTAC. Protein: CASSRSGRGYNEQFY.